This note documents a single T cell receptor beta chain sequence. Its antigen is not identified. The source of the sample is a study of cytomegalovirus exposure and HLA in healthy donors. Study observations and caveats: Segments of the TCR beta V type were, in most cases, productive about 90% or about 30% of the time in an earlier analysis. In a later analysis, DRB1 alleles had the most associated TCRs; HLA-C alleles the fewest.

Germline V gene data show CDR1 as MDHEN and CDR2 as SYDVKM. Deletions cut 5 bases from V and 0 bases from J, with 16 bases between. This CDR3 comprises 17 residues. The PCR had 60 Vbeta and 13 Jbeta primers. Profiling relied on immunoSEQ multiplex PCR, and the TCRdb table lists in-frame clones only, not all of them. This table holds roughly 130,000 clones, around 85% found once. Sequencing used PBMCs. This receptor was obtained from a woman in her fifties or sixties in good health and CMV-seropositive. The chain combines TRBV28 with TRBJ1-4; unclear D gene. The CDR3 protein is CASSPHPRSATNEKLFF. CDR3 sequence (DNA): TGTGCCAGCAGTCCCCATCCCAGAAGTGCAACTAATGAAAAACTGTTTTTT.